This entry concerns a single TCR beta chain. The specificity of this receptor is unknown. No much larger clone is present one base from it, and per-base qualities are unavailable. This record belongs to a study of T cell responses to AZD1222 COVID-19 vaccine (dated by TCRdb to about 2021). Describing the broader study: Because spike-specific TCR depth and breadth did not differ between the two schedules, AZD1222 recipients who got a second dose at roughly 4 weeks were pooled with those who got a second dose at roughly 12 weeks. Trial participants were enrolled by age into subgroups of 18-55, 56-69 and 70-plus years, and around 140, 26 and 57 TCR-sequenced participants, respectively, were included in these subgroups. A total of approximately 240 trial participants underwent TCR sequencing, of whom about 200 received two doses of AZD1222 and approximately 25 received two doses of the MenACWY control vaccine. Here is what the overall study found, with its caveats: Nearly half of unique spike-specific TCRs reportedly recognized epitopes outside regions mutated in the B.1.351 and B.1.1.7 variants. The vaccine-associated CD4 TCRs covered the entire spike protein, and the dominant responses fell in regions 160-218 and 743-854. A significant rise in spike-specific TCR breadth and depth was observed after two AZD1222 doses relative to day 0 and relative to MenACWY recipients. Participants were mostly white British, with more females than males. The authors suggested clonal diversity may have been underestimated. The 56-69-year group was small, and its depth increase did not reach significance, likely because of low power. Conclusions about previously exposed vaccinees are limited because only six or seven AZD1222 recipients were SARS-CoV-2 seropositive at baseline. Because no day 14 peak-response samples were available, repertoires were characterized only after the peak T cell response.

From its cysteine to its phenylalanine, the CDR3 spans 11 amino acids. Only the CDR3 DNA is retained, 33 bases long and in frame from the first base. A distance of 7 bases separates the germline ends of V and J, which lose 4 bases and 9 bases respectively. Sequences SGHTA (CDR1) and FQGTGA (CDR2) are obtained from the germline V gene. The CDR3 regions of human TCRbeta chains were subjected to immunosequencing. The study's own analysis went as follows. TCRs in the repertoires were compared against a reference library of SARS-CoV-2-specific TCRs that had been generated with the MIRA antigen-specificity platform. Breadth meant the fraction of unique TCRs that were SARS-CoV-2-associated, whereas depth meant the fraction of total T cells that were SARS-CoV-2-associated. Using the MIRA data, every spike-specific TCR was mapped to the spike region that the TCR reacted to and assigned to either a CD4 or a CD8 class. Log10-transformed breadth and depth values were compared by one-way ANOVA with Sidak's multiple comparisons tests. Entries here come from immuneACCESS through TCRdb and include only in-frame sequences with V and J called. Some clones fail to appear in such tables; in the studies checked, an unresolved V gene covers under half of the shortfall, and the cause of the remainder is unknown. That table is the source of V, J and clone size, and D and trimming were worked out from the DNA. Present in this sample are about 130,000 clones, less than 95% of which were seen just once. The ten largest account for less than 9% of the sample.

According to the study, the label for this sample's time point signals: baseline before first vaccination. Samples from vaccinated people were obtained from the UK trials COV001 and COV002, which included a single-blind randomized controlled phase 2/3 trial of AZD1222 (ChAdOx1 nCoV-19) in healthy adults. For TCRbeta chain sequencing, PBMC samples were collected from trial participants at day 0 and at day 28 after the second dose. The sequence is built from TRBV7-3 and TRBJ2-1; a confident D gene designation cannot be given. The TCR originated in an adult in good health. The sequenced sample was peripheral blood, obtained on day 0 of AZD1222 vaccination. The base sequence is TGTGCCAGCAGCTCACACGGTGAGCAGTTCTTC. Translated, this is CASSSHGEQFF.